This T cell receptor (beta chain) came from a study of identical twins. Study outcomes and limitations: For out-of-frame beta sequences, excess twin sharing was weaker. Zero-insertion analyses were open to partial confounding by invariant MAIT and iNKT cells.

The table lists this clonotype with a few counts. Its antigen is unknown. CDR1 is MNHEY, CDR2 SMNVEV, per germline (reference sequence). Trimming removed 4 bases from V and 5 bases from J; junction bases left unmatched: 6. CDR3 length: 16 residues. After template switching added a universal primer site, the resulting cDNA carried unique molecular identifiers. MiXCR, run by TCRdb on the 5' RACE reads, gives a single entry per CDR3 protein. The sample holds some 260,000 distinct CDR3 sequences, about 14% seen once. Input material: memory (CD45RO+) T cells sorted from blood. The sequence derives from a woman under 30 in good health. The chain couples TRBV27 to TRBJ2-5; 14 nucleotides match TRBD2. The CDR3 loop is CASSSGLAGGRETQYF. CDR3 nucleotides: TGTGCCAGCAGTTCCGGACTAGCGGGAGGACGGGAGACCCAGTACTTC.